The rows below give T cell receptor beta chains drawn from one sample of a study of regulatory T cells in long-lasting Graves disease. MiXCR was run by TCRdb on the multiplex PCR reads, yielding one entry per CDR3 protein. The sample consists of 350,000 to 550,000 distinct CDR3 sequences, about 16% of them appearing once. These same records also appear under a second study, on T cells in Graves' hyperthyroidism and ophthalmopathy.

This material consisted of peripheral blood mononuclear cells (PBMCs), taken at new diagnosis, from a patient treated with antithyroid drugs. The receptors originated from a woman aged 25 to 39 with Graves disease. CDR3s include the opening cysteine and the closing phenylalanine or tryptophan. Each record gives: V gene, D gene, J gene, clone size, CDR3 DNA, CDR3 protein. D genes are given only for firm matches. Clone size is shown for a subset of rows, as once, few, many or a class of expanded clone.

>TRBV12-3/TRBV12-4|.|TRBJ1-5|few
TGTGCCAGCAGTTGGGACCTCCTCAATCAGCCCCAGCATTTT
CASSWDLLNQPQHF
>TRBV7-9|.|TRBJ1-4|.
TGTGCCAGCAGCCAAGGGGGTAATGAAAAACTGTTTTTT
CASSQGGNEKLFF
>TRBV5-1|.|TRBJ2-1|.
TGCACCAGCAGCTTTGGAAATGAGCAGTTCTTC
CTSSFGNEQFF
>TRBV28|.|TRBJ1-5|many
TGTGCCAGCAGTTCCCGGGGGTGGAACCCAAGGGATCAGCCCCAGCATTTT
CASSSRGWNPRDQPQHF
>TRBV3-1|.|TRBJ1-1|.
TGCGCCAGCAGTGTGCGGTTAGAAACTGAAGCTTTCTTT
CASSVRLETEAFF
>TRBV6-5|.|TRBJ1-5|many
TGTGCCAGCAGTTACGGGGAAGGTCAGCCCCAGCATTTT
CASSYGEGQPQHF
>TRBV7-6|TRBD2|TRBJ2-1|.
TGTGCCAGCAGCGTCACCGGGACTAGCGGGAGGAATGAGCAGTTCTTC
CASSVTGTSGRNEQFF
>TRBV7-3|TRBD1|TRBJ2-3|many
TGTGCCAGCAGCTCACAGGGGCAAGATACGCAGTATTTT
CASSSQGQDTQYF
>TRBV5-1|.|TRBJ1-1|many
TGCGCCAGCAGCTATTCGGACGGACTGAACACTGAAGCTTTCTTT
CASSYSDGLNTEAFF
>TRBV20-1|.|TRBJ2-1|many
TGCAGTGCTAGAGATCCGGGGCCGGGCCGAAGCTCCTACAATGAGCAGTTCTTC
CSARDPGPGRSSYNEQFF
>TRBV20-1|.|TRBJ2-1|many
TGCAGTGCTACCCCCCAAGGGCCGGCGGAGTTCTTC
CSATPQGPAEFF
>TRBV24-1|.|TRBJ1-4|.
TGTGCCACCAGCCGGGACGGCAACGATGAAAAACTGTTTTTT
CATSRDGNDEKLFF
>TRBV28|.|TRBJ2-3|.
TGTGCCAGCAGTTTTCCGGGAAGGGCAGCAGATACGCAGTATTTT
CASSFPGRAADTQYF
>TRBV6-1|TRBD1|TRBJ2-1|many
TGTGCCAGCAGTGAGATGCGGACAGGGAAGCAGTTCTTC
CASSEMRTGKQFF
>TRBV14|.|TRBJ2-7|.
TGTGCCAGCAGCCAACTAGGAGGTTCCTACGAGCAGTACTTC
CASSQLGGSYEQYF
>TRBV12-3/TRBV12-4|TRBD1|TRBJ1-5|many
TGTGCCAGCATTGGTGGGACCGGGACAGGGGGCTCGGGTATCAATCAGCCCCAGCATTTT
CASIGGTGTGGSGINQPQHF
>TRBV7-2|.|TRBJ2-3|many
TGTGCCAGCAGCGCAGGGGGGCGTGGGGTTACGCAGTATTTT
CASSAGGRGVTQYF
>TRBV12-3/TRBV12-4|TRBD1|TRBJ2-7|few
TGTGCCAGCAGTTTATCCGGTTGGACAGGGGTAAACGAGCAGTACTTC
CASSLSGWTGVNEQYF
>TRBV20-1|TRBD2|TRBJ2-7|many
TGCAGTGCTAGAGCCCTAGCGGGAGGGCCGTACGAGCAGTACTTC
CSARALAGGPYEQYF
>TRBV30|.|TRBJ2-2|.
TGTGCCTGGAGTTTGGGGGCCAACACCGGGGAGCTGTTTTTT
CAWSLGANTGELFF
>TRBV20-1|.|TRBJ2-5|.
TGCAGTGCCCCCCCCGCGGAGAAGGGGAAAGAGACCCAGTACTTC
CSAPPAEKGKETQYF
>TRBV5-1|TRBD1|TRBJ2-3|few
TGCGCCAGCAGCCACGGGACAGGGGGTCCGCAGTATTTT
CASSHGTGGPQYF
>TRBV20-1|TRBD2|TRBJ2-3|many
TGCAGTGCTGACCCGACTAGCGCTCGGCTCGATACGCAGTATTTT
CSADPTSARLDTQYF
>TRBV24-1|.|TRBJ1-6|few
TGTGCCACCAGTGACTTCTCGGGCAAATCCCTCCACTTT
CATSDFSGKSLHF
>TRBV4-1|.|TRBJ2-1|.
TGCGCCAGCAGCGGAGCCCCTACATTTGAGCAGTTCTTC
CASSGAPTFEQFF
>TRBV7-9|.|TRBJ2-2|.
TGTGCCAGCAGCCCCCCAAGAGAGAGGCTATTAAACACCGGGGAGCTGTTTTTT
CASSPPRERLLNTGELFF
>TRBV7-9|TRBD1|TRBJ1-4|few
TGTGCCAGCAGCGTGGACAGGGGAGGAACTAATGAAAAACTGTTTTTT
CASSVDRGGTNEKLFF
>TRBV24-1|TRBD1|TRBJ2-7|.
TGTGCCACCAGTGATGGGGCCGGGGACAGGGTCTCCTACGAGCAGTACTTC
CATSDGAGDRVSYEQYF
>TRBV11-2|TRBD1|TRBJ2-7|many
TGTGCCAGCAGCCAGGACAGGGGGCTCGAGCAGTACTTC
CASSQDRGLEQYF
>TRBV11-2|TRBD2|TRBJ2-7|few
TGTGCCAGCAGCTTCCTTTCCCACTGGACTAGCGGTAAATACGAGCAGTACTTC
CASSFLSHWTSGKYEQYF
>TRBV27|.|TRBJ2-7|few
TGTGCCGCCTCCGGATCTAGCTCCTACGAGCAGTACTTC
CAASGSSSYEQYF
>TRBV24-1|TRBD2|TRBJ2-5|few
TGTGCCACCAGTGAGACTAGCGGGTACCAAGAGACCCAGTACTTC
CATSETSGYQETQYF
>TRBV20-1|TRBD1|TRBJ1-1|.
TGCAGTGCTCGTACAGGGGACGCTGAAGCTTTCTTT
CSARTGDAEAFF
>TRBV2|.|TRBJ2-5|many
TGTGCCAGCAGTGACCCGGGACTGCAAGAGACCCAGTACTTC
CASSDPGLQETQYF
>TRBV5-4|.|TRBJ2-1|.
TGTGCCAGCAGCTTGGTTTTCTCGCCTAATGAGCAGTTCTTC
CASSLVFSPNEQFF
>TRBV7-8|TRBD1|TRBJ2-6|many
TGTGCCAGCAGCCATCTGATCCGACAGGGCGTTCACCTTAGCTCTGGGGCCAACGTCCTGACTTTC
CASSHLIRQGVHLSSGANVLTF
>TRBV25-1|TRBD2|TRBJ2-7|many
TGTGCCAGCAGTCTAGCGGGAGGGGGGAACGAGCAGTACTTC
CASSLAGGGNEQYF
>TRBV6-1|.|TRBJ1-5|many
TGTGCCAGCAGTGAAGCAGGGACACCAAATCAGCCCCAGCATTTT
CASSEAGTPNQPQHF
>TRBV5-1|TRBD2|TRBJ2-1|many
TGCGCCAGCAGCTCGGGAGGCTCCTACAATGAGCAGTTCTTC
CASSSGGSYNEQFF
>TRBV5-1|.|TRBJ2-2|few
TGCGCCAGCAGCGGGGGAGGACCGACCGGGGAGCTGTTTTTT
CASSGGGPTGELFF
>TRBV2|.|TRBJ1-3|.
TGTGCCAGCAACGGTAACACCATATATTTT
CASNGNTIYF
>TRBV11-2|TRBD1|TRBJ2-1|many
TGTGCCAGCAGCTTAGATGGGACAGGGTCGGGTGAGCAGTTCTTC
CASSLDGTGSGEQFF
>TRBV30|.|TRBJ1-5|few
TGTGCCTGGAGTGGGACAAACAATCAGCCCCAGCATTTT
CAWSGTNNQPQHF
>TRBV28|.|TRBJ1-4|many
TGTGCCAGCAGTCCCGGGACGGAAGAAAAACTGTTTTTT
CASSPGTEEKLFF
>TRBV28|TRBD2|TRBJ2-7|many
TGTGCCAGCAGTTTAGGAGGACTTGGGACTAGCGGGAACCCCTACGAGCAGTACTTC
CASSLGGLGTSGNPYEQYF